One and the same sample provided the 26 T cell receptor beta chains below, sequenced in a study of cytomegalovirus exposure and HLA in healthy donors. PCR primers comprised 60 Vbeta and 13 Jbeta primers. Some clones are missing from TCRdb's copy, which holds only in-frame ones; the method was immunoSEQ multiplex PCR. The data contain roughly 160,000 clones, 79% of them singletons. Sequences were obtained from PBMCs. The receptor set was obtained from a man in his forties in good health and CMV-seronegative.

The CDR3 DNA reads TGCAGCGTTGCTTCGGGAGCGGTCACCGGGGAGCTGTTTTTT. Protein sequence: CSVASGAVTGELFF. The V call is TRBV29-1, the J call TRBJ2-2; possible D gene TRBD2, 6 bases. The V gene's germline CDR1 is SQVTM and CDR2 ANQGSEA. Trimming stripped 4 bases from V and 4 bases from J, with 13 bases between. The CDR3 covers 14 residues.

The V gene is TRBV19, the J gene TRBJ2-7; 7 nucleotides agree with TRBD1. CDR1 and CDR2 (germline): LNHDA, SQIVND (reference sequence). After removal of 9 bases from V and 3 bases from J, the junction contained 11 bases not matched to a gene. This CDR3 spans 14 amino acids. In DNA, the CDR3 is TGTGCCAGCTCTACAGGGGCCCGAGTCTACGAGCAGTACTTC. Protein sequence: CASSTGARVYEQYF.

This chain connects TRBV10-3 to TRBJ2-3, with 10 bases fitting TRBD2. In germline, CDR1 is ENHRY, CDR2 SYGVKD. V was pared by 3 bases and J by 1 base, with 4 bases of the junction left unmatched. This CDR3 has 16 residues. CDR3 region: CAISDSGLAGTDTQYF. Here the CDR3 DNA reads TGTGCCATCAGTGACTCCGGACTAGCGGGCACAGATACGCAGTATTTT.

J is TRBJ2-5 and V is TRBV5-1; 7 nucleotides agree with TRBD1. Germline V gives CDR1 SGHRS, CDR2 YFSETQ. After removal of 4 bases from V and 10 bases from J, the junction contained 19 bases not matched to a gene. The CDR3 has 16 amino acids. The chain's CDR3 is CASSPGTAIRGRNQYF. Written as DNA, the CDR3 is TGCGCCAGCAGCCCCGGGACCGCAATTAGGGGGCGAAACCAGTACTTC.

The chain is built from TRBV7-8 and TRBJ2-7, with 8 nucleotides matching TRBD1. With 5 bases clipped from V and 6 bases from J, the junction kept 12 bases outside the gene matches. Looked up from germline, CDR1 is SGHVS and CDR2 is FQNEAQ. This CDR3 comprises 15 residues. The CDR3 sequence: CASSIRTGSLTEQYF. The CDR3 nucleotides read TGTGCCAGCAGCATTCGGACAGGGTCCTTGACCGAGCAGTACTTC.

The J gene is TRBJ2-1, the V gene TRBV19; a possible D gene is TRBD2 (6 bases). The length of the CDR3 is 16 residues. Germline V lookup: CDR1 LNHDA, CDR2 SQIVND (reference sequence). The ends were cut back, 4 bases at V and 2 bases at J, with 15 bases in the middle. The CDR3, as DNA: TGTGCCAGTAGTAGCCCCACAGCGGGTGCCTACAATGAGCAGTTCTTC. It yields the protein CASSSPTAGAYNEQFF.

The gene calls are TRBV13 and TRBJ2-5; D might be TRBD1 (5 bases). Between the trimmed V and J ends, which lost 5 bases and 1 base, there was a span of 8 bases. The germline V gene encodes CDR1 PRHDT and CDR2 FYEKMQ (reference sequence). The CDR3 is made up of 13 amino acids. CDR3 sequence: CASSDRIQETQYF. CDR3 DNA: TGTGCCAGCAGCGACAGAATCCAAGAGACCCAGTACTTC.

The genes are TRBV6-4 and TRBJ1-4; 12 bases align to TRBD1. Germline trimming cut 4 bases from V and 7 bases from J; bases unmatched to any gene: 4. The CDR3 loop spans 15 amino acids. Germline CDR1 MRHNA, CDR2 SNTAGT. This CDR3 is CASSAGTGGIEKLFF. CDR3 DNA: TGTGCCAGCAGTGCTGGGACAGGGGGCATTGAAAAACTGTTTTTT.

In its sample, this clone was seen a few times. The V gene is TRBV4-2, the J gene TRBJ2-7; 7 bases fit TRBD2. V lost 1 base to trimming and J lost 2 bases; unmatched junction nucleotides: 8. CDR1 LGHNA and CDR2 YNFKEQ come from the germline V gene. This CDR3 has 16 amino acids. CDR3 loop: CASSQVSGPLPYEQYF. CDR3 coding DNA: TGTGCCAGCAGCCAAGTTAGCGGGCCACTCCCCTACGAGCAGTACTTC.

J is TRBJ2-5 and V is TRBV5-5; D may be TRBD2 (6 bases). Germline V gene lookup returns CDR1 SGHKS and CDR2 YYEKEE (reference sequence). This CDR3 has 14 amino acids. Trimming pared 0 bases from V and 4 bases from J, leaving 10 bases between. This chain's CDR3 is CASSLGGVGETQYF. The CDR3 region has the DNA TGTGCCAGCAGCTTGGGGGGGGTGGGAGAGACCCAGTACTTC. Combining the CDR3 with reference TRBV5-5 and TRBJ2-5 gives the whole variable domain DAGVTQSPTHLIKTRGQQVTLRCSPISGHKSVSWYQQVLGQGPQFIFQYYEKEERGRGNFPDRFSARQFPNYSSELNVNALLLGDSALYLCASSLGGVGETQYFGPGTRLLVL.

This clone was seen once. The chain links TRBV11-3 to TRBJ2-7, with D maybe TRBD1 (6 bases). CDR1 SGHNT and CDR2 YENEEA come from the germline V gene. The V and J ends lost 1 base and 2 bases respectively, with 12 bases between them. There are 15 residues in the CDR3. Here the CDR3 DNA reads TGTGCCAGCAGCTTAGGTCGCAGGGGCCCCTACGAGCAGTACTTC. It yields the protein CASSLGRRGPYEQYF.

The CDR3 sequence: CASTRGQGLGTDTQYF. The CDR3 region has the DNA TGCGCCAGCACAAGGGGGCAGGGCCTCGGCACAGATACGCAGTATTTT. The chain has TRBV5-1 and TRBJ2-3; 7 bases line up with TRBD1. The junction had 11 bases not matched to a gene; V was cut back by 6 bases and J by 1 base. The V gene's germline CDR1 is SGHRS and CDR2 YFSETQ. The CDR3 is made up of 16 amino acids.

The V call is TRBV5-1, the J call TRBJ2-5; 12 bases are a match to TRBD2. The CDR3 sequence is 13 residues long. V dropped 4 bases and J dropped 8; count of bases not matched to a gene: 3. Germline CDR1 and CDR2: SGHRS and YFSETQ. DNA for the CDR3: TGCGCCAGCAGCCGCGGACTAGCGGGAACCCAGTACTTC. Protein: CASSRGLAGTQYF.

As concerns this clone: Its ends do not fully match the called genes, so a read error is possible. The CDR3 nucleotides are TGTGCCAGCAGCCCCATTGTCAGCTCTGGGGCCAACGGCCTGACTTTC. Its translation is CASSPIVSSGANGLTF. J is TRBJ2-6 and V is TRBV7-9; D may be TRBD1 (5 bases). Germline assignment: CDR1 SEHNR and CDR2 FQNEAQ (reference sequence). The CDR3 consists of 16 residues.

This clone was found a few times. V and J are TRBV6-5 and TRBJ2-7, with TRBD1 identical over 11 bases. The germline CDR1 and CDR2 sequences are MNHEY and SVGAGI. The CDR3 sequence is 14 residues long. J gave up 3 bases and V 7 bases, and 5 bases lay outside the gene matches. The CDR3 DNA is TGTGCCAGCACCAAAGGGACAGGGGGCTACGAGCAGTACTTC. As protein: CASTKGTGGYEQYF.

The CDR3 sequence: CASSVDRGYGYTF. The DNA of the CDR3 is TGTGCCAGCAGCGTAGATAGGGGCTATGGCTACACCTTC. The chain carries TRBV9 and TRBJ1-2; tentatively, D is TRBD1 (5 bases). The germline CDR1 and CDR2 sequences are SGDLS and YYNGEE. The CDR3 runs to 13 residues. Trimming removed 0 bases from V and 4 bases from J, with 7 bases in between.

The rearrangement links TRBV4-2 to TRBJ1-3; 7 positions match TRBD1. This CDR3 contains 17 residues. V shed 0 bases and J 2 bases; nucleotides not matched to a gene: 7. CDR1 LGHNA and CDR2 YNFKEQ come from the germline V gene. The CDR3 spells CASSQDWGGQAGNTIYF. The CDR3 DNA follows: TGTGCCAGCAGCCAAGATTGGGGTGGACAGGCTGGAAACACCATATATTTT.

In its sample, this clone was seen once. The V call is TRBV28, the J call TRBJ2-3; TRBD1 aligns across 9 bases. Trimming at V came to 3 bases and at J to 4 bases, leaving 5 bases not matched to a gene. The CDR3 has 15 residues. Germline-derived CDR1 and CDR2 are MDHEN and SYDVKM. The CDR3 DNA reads TGTGCCAGCAGTTTTTTGGACAGGGGTTCAGATACGCAGTATTTT. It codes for CASSFLDRGSDTQYF.

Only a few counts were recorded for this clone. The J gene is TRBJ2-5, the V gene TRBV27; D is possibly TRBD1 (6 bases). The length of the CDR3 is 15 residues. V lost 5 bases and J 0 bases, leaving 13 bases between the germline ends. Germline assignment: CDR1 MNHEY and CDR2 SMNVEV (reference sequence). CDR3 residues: CASSLQGRDQETQYF. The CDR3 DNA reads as TGTGCCAGCAGTCTCCAGGGGCGGGACCAAGAGACCCAGTACTTC.

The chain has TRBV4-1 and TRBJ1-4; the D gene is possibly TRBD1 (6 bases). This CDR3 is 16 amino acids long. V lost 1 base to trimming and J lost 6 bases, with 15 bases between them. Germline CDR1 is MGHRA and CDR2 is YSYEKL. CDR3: CASSQGNRATDEKLFF. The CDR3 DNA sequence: TGCGCCAGCAGCCAAGGAAACAGGGCCACTGATGAAAAACTGTTTTTT.

Here the CDR3 reads CASSPLAMGTGELFF. The CDR3 DNA reads TGTGCCAGCAGCCCGCTAGCGATGGGGACCGGGGAGCTGTTTTTT. The gene calls are TRBV11-2 and TRBJ2-2, with TRBD2 as a possible D gene (6 bases). With 5 bases removed from V and 5 bases from J, the gap between germline ends came to 15 bases. The germline V gene has CDR1 SGHAT and CDR2 FQNNGV. The length of the CDR3 is 15 residues.

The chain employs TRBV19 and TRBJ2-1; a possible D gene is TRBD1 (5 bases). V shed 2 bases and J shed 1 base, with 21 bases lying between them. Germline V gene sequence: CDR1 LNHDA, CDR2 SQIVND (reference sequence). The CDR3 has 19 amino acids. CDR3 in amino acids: CASSINPRLGQSSYNEQFF. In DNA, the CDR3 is TGTGCCAGTAGTATAAACCCACGCCTCGGACAAAGTTCCTACAATGAGCAGTTCTTC.

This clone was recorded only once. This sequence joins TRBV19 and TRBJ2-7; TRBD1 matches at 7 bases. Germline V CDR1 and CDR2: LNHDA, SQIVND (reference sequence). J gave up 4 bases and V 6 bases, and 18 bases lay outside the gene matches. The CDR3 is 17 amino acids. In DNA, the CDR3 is TGTGCCAGTAGAAGACGCTCCCGGGACAGAGGATCTTACGAGCAGTACTTC. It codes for CASRRRSRDRGSYEQYF.

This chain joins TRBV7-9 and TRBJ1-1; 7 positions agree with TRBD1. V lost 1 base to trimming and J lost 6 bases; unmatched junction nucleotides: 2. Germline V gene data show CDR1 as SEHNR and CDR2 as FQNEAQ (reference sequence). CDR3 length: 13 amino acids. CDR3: CASSLVQGAEAFF. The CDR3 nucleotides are TGTGCCAGCAGCTTAGTTCAGGGGGCTGAAGCTTTCTTT.

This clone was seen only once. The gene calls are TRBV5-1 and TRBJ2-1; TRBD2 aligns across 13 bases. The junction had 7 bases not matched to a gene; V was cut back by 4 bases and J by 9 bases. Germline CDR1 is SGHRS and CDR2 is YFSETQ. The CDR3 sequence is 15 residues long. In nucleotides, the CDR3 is TGCGCCAGCAGCCTGGGGACTAGCGGGAAGGGTGAGCAGTTCTTC. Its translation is CASSLGTSGKGEQFF.

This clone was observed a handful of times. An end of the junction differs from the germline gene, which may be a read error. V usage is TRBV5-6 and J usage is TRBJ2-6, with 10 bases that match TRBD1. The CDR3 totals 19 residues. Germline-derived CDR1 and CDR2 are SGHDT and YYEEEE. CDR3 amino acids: CASSFGTGATLGGANGLTF. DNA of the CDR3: TGTGCCAGCAGCTTTGGGACAGGGGCGACCCTGGGTGGGGCCAACGGCCTGACTTTC. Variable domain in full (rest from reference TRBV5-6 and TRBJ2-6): DAGVTQSPTHLIKTRGQQVTLRCSPKSGHDTVSWYQQALGQGPQFIFQYYEEEERQRGNFPDRFSGHQFPNYSSELNVNALLLGDSALYLCASSFGTGATLGGANGLTFGAGSRLTVL.